This TCR beta chain is drawn from a study of cytomegalovirus exposure and HLA in healthy donors. Whole-study findings and limits: It was confirmed in vitro that a few of the CMV-associated chains were specific for CMV antigens. The classifier was said to identify cytomegalovirus status with high specificity and sensitivity. When the data were analyzed later, several of the most significant clusters appeared to be linked to common viral pathogens. Segments of the TCR beta V type were, in most cases, productive about 87% or about 30% of the time in an earlier analysis.

PCR used 60 Vbeta primers and 13 Jbeta primers. Profiling relied on immunoSEQ multiplex PCR, and the TCRdb table lists in-frame clones only, not all of them. There are 110,000 to 150,000 clones in the sample; around four fifths occur only once, and 2.5% to 3% lies in the top ten. Worth noting for this clone: Its cognate antigen is unknown.

The CDR3 is 15 residues long. Trimming took 1 base from V and 0 from J, leaving 10 bases between them. The germline CDR1 and CDR2 sequences are SGHVS and FQNEAQ. The J gene is TRBJ2-7, the V gene TRBV7-8; D may be TRBD2 (6 bases). Sequencing was carried out using PBMCs. This clonotype was obtained from a female donor in good health and CMV-seronegative. The CDR3: CASSLDGGVSYEQYF. The CDR3 region has the DNA TGTGCCAGCAGCTTAGATGGCGGGGTCTCCTACGAGCAGTACTTC.